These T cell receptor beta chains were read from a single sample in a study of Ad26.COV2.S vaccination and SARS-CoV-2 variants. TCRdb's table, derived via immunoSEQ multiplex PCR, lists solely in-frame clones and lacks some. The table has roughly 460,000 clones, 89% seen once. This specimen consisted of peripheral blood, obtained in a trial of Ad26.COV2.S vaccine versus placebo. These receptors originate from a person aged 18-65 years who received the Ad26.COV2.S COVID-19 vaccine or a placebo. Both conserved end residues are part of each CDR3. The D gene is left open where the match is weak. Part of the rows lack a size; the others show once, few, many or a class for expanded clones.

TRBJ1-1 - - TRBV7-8 TGTGCCAGCATCCTTCAGGCCATGGACACTGAAGCTTTCTTT CASILQAMDTEAFF
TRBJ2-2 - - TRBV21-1 TGTGCCAGCAGCAAACGGAGGTTGCGGCAGCCGAACACCGGGGAGCTGTTTTTT CASSKRRLRQPNTGELFF
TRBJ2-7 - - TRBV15 TGTGCCACCAGCAGAGATACCCCCCCACCCCTCTACGAGCAGTACTTC CATSRDTPPPLYEQYF
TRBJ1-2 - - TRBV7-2 TGTGCCAGCAGCTTAGTGGGTGGTGGATATGGCTACACCTTC CASSLVGGGYGYTF
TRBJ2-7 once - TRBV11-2 TGTGCCAGCAGCTTGGCGAGGGAGCAGTACTTC CASSLAREQYF
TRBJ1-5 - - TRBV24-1 TGTGCCACCGGTCAGGGAGGGAATCAGCCCCAGCATTTT CATGQGGNQPQHF
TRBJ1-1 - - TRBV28 TGTGCCAGCAGTCAGAACACTGAAGCTTTCTTT CASSQNTEAFF
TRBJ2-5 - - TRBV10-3 TGTGCCATCAGTGACCGGGACCCCGCGGGAGAGACCCAGTACTTC CAISDRDPAGETQYF
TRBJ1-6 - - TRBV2 TGTGCCAGCAGTGAAGCGCGGTCCCCTTTGGATTCACCCCTCCACTTT CASSEARSPLDSPLHF
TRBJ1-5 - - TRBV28 TGTGCCAGCAGGACAAATAGCAATCAGCCCCAGCATTTT CASRTNSNQPQHF
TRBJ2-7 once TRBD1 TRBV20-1 TGCTACAGGGGTGGAACCTACGAGCAGTACTTC CYRGGTYEQYF
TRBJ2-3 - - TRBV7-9 TGTGCCAGCAGCTCTTTCCGGCTAGCTAGCACAGATACGCAGTATTTT CASSSFRLASTDTQYF
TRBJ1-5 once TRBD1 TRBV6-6 TGTGCCAGCAGTTACTCTCAGGGGGCTTACCAGCCCCAGCATTTT CASSYSQGAYQPQHF
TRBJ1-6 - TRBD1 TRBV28 TGTGCCAGCAGTTCAGCCGGGACAGGGAATTCACCCCTCCACTTT CASSSAGTGNSPLHF
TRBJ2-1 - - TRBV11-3 TGTGCCAGCAGTTCCTCCTCCTACAATGAGCAGTTCTTC CASSSSSYNEQFF
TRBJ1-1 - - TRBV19 TGTGCCAGTAGTAGTAGAGGCGGGAACACTGAAGCTTTCTTT CASSSRGGNTEAFF
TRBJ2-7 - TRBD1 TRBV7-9 TGTGCCAGCAGCTCCCGGACAGGGGGTGGATACGAGCAGTACTTC CASSSRTGGGYEQYF
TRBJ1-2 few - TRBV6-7 TGTGCCAGCAGACCTTATGGCTACACCTTC CASRPYGYTF
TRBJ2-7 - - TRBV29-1 TGCAGCATTCAAAGGGAGTACGAGCAGTACTTC CSIQREYEQYF
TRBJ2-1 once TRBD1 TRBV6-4 TGTGCCAGCAGCAGAGACAGGGGGGATTGGCAGTTCTTC CASSRDRGDWQFF
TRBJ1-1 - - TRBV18 TGTGCCAGCTCACCACTTGGGGGGGTGGCTTTCTTT CASSPLGGVAFF
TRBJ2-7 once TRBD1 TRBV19 TGTGCCAGTAGTAGGCCGGGACAGGGTGCCGAGCAGTACTTC CASSRPGQGAEQYF
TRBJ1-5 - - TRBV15 TGTGCCACCAGCAGAGATAGGGGAAGGGGTCAGCCCCAGCATTTT CATSRDRGRGQPQHF
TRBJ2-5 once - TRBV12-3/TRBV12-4 TGTGCCAGCAAACTGTACAGGCAAGAGACCCAGTACTTC CASKLYRQETQYF
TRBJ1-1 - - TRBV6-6 TGTGCCAGCAGTTACGGACCAACGAACACTGAAGCTTTCTTT CASSYGPTNTEAFF
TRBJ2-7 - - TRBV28 TGTGCCAGCAATACCGCGGGTTCCTACGAGCAGTACTTC CASNTAGSYEQYF
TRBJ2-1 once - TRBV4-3 TGCGCCAGCAGCCAAAAAAATAGGGGGGCCCTCTACAATGAGCAGTTCTTC CASSQKNRGALYNEQFF
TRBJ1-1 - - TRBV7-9 TGTGCCAGCAGCCGTAGCCCGGGGGATGAAGCTTTCTTT CASSRSPGDEAFF
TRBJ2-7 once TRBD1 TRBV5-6 TGTGCCAGCAGCTACCGGGACAGTTTCTACGAGCAGTACTTC CASSYRDSFYEQYF